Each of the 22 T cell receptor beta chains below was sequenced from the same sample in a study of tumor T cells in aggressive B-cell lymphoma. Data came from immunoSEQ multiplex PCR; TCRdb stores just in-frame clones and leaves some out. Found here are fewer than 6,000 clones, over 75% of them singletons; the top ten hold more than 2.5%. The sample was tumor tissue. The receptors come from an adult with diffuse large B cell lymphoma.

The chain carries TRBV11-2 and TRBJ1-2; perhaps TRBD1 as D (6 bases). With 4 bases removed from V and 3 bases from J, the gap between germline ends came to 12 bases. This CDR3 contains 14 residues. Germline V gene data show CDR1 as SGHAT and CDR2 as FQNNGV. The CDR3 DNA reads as TGTGCCAGCAGCTCTCAGGGGTGGGACTATGGCTACACCTTC. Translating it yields CASSSQGWDYGYTF.

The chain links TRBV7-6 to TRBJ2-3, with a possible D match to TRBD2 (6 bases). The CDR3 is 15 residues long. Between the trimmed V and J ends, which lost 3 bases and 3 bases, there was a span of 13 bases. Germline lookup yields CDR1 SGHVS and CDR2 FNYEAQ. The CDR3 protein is CASSLNTGVTDTQYF. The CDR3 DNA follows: TGTGCCAGCAGCTTGAATACGGGGGTTACAGATACGCAGTATTTT.

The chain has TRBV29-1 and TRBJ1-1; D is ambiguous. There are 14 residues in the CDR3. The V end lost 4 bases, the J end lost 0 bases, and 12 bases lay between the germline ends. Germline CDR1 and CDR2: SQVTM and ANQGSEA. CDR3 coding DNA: TGCAGCGTTGCTTTCACATTCATGAACACTGAAGCTTTCTTT. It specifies CSVAFTFMNTEAFF.

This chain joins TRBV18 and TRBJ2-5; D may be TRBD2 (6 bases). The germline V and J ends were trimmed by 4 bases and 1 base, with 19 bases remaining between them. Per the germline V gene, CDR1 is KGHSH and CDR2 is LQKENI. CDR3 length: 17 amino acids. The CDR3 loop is CASSRWAGSGPQETQYF. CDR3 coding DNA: TGTGCCAGCTCACGGTGGGCGGGTAGCGGCCCCCAAGAGACCCAGTACTTC.

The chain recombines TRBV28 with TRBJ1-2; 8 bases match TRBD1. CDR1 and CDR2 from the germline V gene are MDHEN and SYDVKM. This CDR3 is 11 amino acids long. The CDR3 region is CVTGGIGGYTF. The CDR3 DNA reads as TGTGTAACAGGGGGTATTGGAGGCTACACCTTC.

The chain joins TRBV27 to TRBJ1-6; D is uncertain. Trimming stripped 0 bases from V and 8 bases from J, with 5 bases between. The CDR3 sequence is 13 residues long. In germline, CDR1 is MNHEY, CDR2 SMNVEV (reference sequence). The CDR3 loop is CASSLSSDSPLHF. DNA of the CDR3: TGTGCCAGCAGTTTATCCTCCGATTCACCCCTCCACTTT.

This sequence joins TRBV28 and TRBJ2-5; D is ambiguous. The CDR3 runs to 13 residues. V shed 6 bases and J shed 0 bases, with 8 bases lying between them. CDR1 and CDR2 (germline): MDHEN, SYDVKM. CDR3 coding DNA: TGTGCCAGCAGCCCCCAGAACCAAGAGACCCAGTACTTC. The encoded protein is CASSPQNQETQYF.

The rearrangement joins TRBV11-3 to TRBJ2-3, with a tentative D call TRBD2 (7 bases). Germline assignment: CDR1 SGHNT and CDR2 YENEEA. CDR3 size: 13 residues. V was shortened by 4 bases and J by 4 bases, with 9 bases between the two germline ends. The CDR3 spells CASSWGGSDTQYF. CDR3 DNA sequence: TGTGCCAGCAGCTGGGGGGGCTCAGATACGCAGTATTTT.

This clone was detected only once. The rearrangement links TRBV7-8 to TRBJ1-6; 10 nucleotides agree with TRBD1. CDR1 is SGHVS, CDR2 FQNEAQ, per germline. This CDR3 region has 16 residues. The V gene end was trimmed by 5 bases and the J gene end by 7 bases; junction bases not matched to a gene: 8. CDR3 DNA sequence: TGTGCCAGCAGCCCCGGACAGGGGGGAACCAATTCACCCCTCCACTTT. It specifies CASSPGQGGTNSPLHF.

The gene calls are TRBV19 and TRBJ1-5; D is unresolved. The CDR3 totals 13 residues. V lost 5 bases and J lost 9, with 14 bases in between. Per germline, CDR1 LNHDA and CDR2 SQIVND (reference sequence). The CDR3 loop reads CASSSGGLRPQHF. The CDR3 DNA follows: TGTGCCAGTAGTTCCGGCGGACTGCGGCCCCAGCATTTT.

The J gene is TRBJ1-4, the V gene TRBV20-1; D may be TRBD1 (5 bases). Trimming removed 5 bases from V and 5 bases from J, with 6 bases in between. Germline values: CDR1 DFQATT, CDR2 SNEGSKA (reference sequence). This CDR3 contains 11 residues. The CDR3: CSAYRNEKLFF. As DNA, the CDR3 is TGCAGTGCTTACAGGAATGAAAAACTGTTTTTT.

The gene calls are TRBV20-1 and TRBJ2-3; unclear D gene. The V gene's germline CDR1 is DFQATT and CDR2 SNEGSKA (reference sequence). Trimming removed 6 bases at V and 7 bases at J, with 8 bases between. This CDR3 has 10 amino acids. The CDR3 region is CSASRNTQYF. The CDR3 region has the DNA TGCAGTGCGTCGCGGAATACGCAGTATTTT.

Here the CDR3 reads CASSSGQGISEQFF. The CDR3, as DNA: TGTGCCAGCAGCTCGGGACAGGGGATTTCTGAGCAGTTCTTC. V usage is TRBV11-3 and J usage is TRBJ2-1; 10 bases map to TRBD1. V dropped 4 bases and J dropped 9; count of bases not matched to a gene: 6. CDR3 length: 14 amino acids. Germline V gene data show CDR1 as SGHNT and CDR2 as YENEEA.

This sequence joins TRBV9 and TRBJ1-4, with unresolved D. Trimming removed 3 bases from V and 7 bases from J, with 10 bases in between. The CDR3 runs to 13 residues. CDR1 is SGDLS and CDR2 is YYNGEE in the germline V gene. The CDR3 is CASSGSEGEKLFF. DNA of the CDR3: TGTGCCAGCAGCGGGTCGGAGGGTGAAAAACTGTTTTTT.

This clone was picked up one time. In nucleotides, the CDR3 is TGTGCCAGCAGCGGAGGCCCAGAAGATCACGGGACTAATGAAAAACTGTTTTTT. It yields the protein CASSGGPEDHGTNEKLFF. The chain has TRBV9 and TRBJ1-4; no definite D call. Germline CDR1 and CDR2: SGDLS and YYNGEE. This CDR3 has 18 residues. V was trimmed by 3 bases and J by 2 bases, leaving 20 bases between them.

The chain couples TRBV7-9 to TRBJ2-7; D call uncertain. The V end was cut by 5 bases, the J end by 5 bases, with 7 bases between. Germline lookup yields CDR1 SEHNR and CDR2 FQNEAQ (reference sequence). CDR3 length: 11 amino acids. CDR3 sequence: CASSLADEQYF. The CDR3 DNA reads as TGTGCCAGCAGCCTCGCGGACGAGCAGTACTTC.

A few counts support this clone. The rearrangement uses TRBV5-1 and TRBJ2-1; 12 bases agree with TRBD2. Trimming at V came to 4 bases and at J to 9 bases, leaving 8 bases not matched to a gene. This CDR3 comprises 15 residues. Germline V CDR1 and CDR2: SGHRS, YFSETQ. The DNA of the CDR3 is TGCGCCAGCAGCCCGGGACTAGCGGGTAAGGGTGAGCAGTTCTTC. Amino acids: CASSPGLAGKGEQFF.

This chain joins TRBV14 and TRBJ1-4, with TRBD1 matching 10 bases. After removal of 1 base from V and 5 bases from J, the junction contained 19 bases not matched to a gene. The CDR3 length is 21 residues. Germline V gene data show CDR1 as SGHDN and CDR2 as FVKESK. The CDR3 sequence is CASSQARSQPGQGNLNEKLFF. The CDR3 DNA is TGTGCCAGCAGCCAAGCAAGGTCGCAACCGGGACAGGGGAATTTAAATGAAAAACTGTTTTTT.

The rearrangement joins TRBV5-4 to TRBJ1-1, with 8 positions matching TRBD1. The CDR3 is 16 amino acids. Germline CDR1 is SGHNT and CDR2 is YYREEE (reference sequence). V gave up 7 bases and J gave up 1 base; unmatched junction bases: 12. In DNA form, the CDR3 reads TGTGCCAGCGGTTCACAGGGGGTCCTCGGGAACACTGAAGCTTTCTTT. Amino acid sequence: CASGSQGVLGNTEAFF.

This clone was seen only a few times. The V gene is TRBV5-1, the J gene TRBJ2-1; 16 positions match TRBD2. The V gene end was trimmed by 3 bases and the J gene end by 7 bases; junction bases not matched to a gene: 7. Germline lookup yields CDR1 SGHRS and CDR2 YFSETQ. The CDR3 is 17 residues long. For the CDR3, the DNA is TGCGCCAGCAGCTCGGGACTAGCGGGAGGGTTCGGGAATGAGCAGTTCTTC. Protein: CASSSGLAGGFGNEQFF.

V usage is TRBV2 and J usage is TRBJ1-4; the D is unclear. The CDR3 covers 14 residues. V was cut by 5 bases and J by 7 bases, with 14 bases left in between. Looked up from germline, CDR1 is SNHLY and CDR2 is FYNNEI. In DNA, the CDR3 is TGTGCCAGCAGTTCCTACGTTGGTGGTGAAAAACTGTTTTTT. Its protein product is CASSSYVGGEKLFF.

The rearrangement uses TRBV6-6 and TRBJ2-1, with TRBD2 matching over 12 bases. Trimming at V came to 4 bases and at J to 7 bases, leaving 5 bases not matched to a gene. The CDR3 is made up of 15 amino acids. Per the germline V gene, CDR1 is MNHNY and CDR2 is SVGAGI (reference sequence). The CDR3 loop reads CASSSTGTSGNEQFF. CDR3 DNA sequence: TGTGCCAGCAGTTCCACCGGGACTAGCGGGAATGAGCAGTTCTTC.